These 11 T cell receptor beta chains came from one sample sequenced in a study of cytomegalovirus exposure and HLA in healthy donors. PCR primers comprised 60 Vbeta and 13 Jbeta primers. The data were produced by immunoSEQ multiplex PCR, yet TCRdb's version contains in-frame clones alone and is incomplete. The table shows around 120,000 clones, with about 80% occurring only once. The source material was PBMCs. The receptor set was obtained from a woman aged 40 to 50 in good health and CMV-seropositive.

The chain combines TRBV11-1 with TRBJ1-2; D perhaps matches TRBD1 (5 bases). The CDR3 is 13 amino acids. Deletions cut 6 bases from V and 6 bases from J, with 14 bases between. The germline gives CDR1 SGHAT, CDR2 FQDESV (reference sequence). This CDR3 is CASRDDRANGYTF. Written as DNA, the CDR3 is TGTGCCAGCAGGGATGACAGAGCGAATGGCTACACCTTC.

This clone is a singleton in its sample. The chain has TRBV18 and TRBJ2-2; D is possibly TRBD1 (5 bases). Germline CDR1 is KGHSH and CDR2 is LQKENI. The CDR3 is 15 amino acids. V was cut by 3 bases and J by 0 bases, with 8 bases left in between. The CDR3 DNA is TGTGCCAGCTCACCTTGGACATCGAACACCGGGGAGCTGTTTTTT. Translated, it gives CASSPWTSNTGELFF.

The genes are TRBV30 and TRBJ1-2, with D maybe TRBD1 (5 bases). Trimming removed 2 bases from V and 2 bases from J, with 6 bases in between. The CDR3 contains 12 residues. The V gene's germline CDR1 is GTSNPN and CDR2 SVGIG (reference sequence). The CDR3: CAWSSGNYGYTF. The CDR3 coding sequence is TGTGCCTGGAGTTCAGGGAACTATGGCTACACCTTC. The full variable domain, completed using reference TRBV30 and TRBJ1-2, is SQTIHQWPATLVQPVGSPLSLECTVEGTSNPNLYWYRQAAGRGLQLLFYSVGIGQISSEVPQNLSASRPQDRQFILSSKKLLLSDSGFYLCAWSSGNYGYTFGSGTRLTVV.

The rearrangement links TRBV7-3 to TRBJ2-7, with 8 bases fitting TRBD2. Trimming at V came to 2 bases and at J to 0 bases, leaving 3 bases not matched to a gene. Germline V lookup: CDR1 SGHTA, CDR2 FQGTGA. The length of the CDR3 is 15 residues. The CDR3 DNA sequence: TGTGCCAGCAGCTTATGGAGCGGGAGCTCCTACGAGCAGTACTTC. Translating it yields CASSLWSGSSYEQYF.

The chain is built from TRBV7-8 and TRBJ1-2; D remains unclear. Per germline, CDR1 SGHVS and CDR2 FQNEAQ. The CDR3 runs 14 residues. V gave up 3 bases and J gave up 3 bases, with 11 bases separating them. The CDR3 region is CASSFGFLDYGYTF. CDR3 nucleotide sequence: TGTGCCAGCAGCTTCGGGTTTCTGGACTATGGCTACACCTTC.

V and J are TRBV7-2 and TRBJ2-3; 8 nucleotides match TRBD2. CDR1 is SGHTA, CDR2 FQGNSA, per germline. CDR3 length: 17 residues. Losses at the gene ends were 3 bases for V and 0 bases for J; bases not matched to a gene: 8. The CDR3 region is CASSFGSAGVSTDTQYF. CDR3 coding DNA: TGTGCCAGCAGCTTCGGATCAGCGGGAGTTAGCACAGATACGCAGTATTTT. The full variable domain, in which reference TRBV7-2 and TRBJ2-3 provide the parts outside the CDR3, is GAGVSQSPSNKVTEKGKDVELRCDPISGHTALYWYRQSLGQGLEFLIYFQGNSAPDKSGLPSDRFSAERTGGSVSTLTIQRTQQEDSAVYLCASSFGSAGVSTDTQYFGPGTRLTVL.

Only one count was recorded for this clone. This sequence joins TRBV5-4 and TRBJ2-5, with 14 bases fitting TRBD2. The CDR3 has 17 amino acids. Germline trimming cut 4 bases from V and 3 bases from J; bases unmatched to any gene: 8. The germline V gene encodes CDR1 SGHNT and CDR2 YYREEE (reference sequence). CDR3 in amino acids: CASSPGLAGGWEETQYF. CDR3 DNA: TGTGCCAGCAGCCCCGGACTAGCGGGGGGATGGGAAGAGACCCAGTACTTC.

V usage is TRBV27 and J usage is TRBJ2-7; 11 bases are a match to TRBD2. Germline values: CDR1 MNHEY, CDR2 SMNVEV (reference sequence). Germline trimming cut 5 bases from V and 6 bases from J; bases unmatched to any gene: 9. CDR3 size: 15 residues. The CDR3 sequence is CASSPLAGVGSEQYF. The CDR3 DNA follows: TGTGCCAGCAGTCCACTAGCGGGAGTGGGCTCCGAGCAGTACTTC.

J is TRBJ1-1 and V is TRBV29-1; no firm D call. The length of the CDR3 is 12 residues. Trimming stripped 4 bases from V and 3 bases from J, with 9 bases between. Germline CDR1 SQVTM, CDR2 ANQGSEA. The CDR3 DNA reads as TGCAGCGTTGGGCGCGGGGACACTGAAGCTTTCTTT. Translation: CSVGRGDTEAFF.

The chain has TRBV4-2 and TRBJ2-1; D may be TRBD2 (6 bases). Germline lookup yields CDR1 LGHNA and CDR2 YNFKEQ. Trimming removed 7 bases at V and 10 bases at J, with 14 bases between. The CDR3 totals 12 residues. The CDR3 DNA sequence: TGTGCCAGCACCTCACCAAGCGGGGAGCAGTTCTTC. It is translated as CASTSPSGEQFF.

The J gene is TRBJ1-3, the V gene TRBV7-7; maybe TRBD1 (6 bases). Trimming left V 1 base short and J 1 base short, with 14 bases between. CDR3 length: 17 amino acids. CDR1 is SSHAT and CDR2 is FNYEAQ in the germline V gene (reference sequence). For the CDR3, the DNA is TGTGCCAGCAGCTTAGGACAGACAGGTCTATCTGGAAACACCATATATTTT. Translation: CASSLGQTGLSGNTIYF.